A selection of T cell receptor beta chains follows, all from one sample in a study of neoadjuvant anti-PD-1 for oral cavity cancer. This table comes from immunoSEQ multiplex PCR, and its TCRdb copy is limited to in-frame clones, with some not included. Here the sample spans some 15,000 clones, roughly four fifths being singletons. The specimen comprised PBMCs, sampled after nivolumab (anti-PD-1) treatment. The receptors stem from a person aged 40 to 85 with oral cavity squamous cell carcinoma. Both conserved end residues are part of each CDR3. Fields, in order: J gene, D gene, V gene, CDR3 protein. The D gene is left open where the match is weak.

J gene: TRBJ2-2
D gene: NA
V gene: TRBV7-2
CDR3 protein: CASSLKRPGLGYGSGELFF

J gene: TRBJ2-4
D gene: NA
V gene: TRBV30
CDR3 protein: CAWSAPDGVKNIQYF

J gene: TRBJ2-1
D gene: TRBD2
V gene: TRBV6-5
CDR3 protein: CASSYPGSGRVNEQFF

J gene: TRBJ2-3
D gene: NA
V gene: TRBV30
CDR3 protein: CAWSTGTITDTQYF

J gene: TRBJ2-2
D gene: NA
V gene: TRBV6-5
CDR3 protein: CASSYRGQAGELFF

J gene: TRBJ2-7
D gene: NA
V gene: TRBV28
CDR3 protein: CASSSPYEQYF

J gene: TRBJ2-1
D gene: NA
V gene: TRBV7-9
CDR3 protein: CASSPFWGGLDNEQFF

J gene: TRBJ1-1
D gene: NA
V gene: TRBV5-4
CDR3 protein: CASSWGAGKTEAFF

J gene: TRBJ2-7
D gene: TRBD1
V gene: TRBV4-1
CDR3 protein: CASSQAGQTPEQYF

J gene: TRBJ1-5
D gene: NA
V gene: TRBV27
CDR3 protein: CASSFGTPGQPQHF

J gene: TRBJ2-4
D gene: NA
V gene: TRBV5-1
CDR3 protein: CASSLGSVEKNIQYF

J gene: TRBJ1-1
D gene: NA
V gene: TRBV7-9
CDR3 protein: CASSLANWRGLNTEAFF

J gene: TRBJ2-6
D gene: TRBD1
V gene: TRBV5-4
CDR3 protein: CASRRTGVTGANVLTF

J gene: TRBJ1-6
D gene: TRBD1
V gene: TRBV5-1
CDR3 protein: CASSTLGGGESPLHF

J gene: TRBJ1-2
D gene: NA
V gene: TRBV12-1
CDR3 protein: CASSFARIDRAYTNYGYTF

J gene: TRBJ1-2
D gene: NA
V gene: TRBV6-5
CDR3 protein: CASRDNYGYTF

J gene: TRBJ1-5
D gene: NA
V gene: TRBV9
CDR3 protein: CASSVGTMSNQPQHF

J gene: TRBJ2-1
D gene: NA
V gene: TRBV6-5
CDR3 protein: CASRSTRHEQFF

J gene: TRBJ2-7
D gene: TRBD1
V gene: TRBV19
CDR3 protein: CASSIALGTGAREQYF

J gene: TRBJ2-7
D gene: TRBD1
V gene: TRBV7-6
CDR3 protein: CASSLGGQGPYEQYF

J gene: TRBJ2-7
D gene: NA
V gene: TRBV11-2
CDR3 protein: CASSLDLGDGSYEQYF

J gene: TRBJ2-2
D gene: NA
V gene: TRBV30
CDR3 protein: CAWSRDSNTGELFF

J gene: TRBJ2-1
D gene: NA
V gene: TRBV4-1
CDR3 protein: CASSQVGDPRNEQFF

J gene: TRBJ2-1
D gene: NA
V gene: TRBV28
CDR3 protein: CASSFLSVAYNEQFF

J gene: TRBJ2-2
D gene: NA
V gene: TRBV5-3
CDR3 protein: CARSPPVCLANTGELFF

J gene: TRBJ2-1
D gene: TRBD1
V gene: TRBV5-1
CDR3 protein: CASSYTGARADEQFF

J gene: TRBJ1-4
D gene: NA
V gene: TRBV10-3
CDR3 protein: CAISDGVGQEKLFF

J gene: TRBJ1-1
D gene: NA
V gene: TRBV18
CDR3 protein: CASSPMGSFTEAFF

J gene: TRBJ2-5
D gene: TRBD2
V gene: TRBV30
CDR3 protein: CAWSLAGGSWETQYF

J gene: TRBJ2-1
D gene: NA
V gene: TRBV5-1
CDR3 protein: CASSGRQDNEQFF